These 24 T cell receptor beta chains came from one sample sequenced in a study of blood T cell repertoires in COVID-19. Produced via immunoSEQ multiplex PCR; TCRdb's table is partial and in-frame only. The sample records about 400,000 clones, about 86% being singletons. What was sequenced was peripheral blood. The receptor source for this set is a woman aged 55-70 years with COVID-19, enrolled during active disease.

The CDR3 DNA is TGTGCCACCAGTTCGACAGGGGAAAGTCAGCCCCAGCATTTT. Encoded protein: CATSSTGESQPQHF. This chain uses TRBV15 with TRBJ1-5, with 8 bases matching TRBD1. Germline CDR1 and CDR2: LNHNV and YYDKDF (reference sequence). The V gene end was trimmed by 6 bases and the J gene end by 6 bases; junction bases not matched to a gene: 7. This CDR3 is built from 14 residues. The entire variable domain, with the rest obtained from reference TRBV15 and TRBJ1-5, is as follows: DAMVIQNPRYQVTQFGKPVTLSCSQTLNHNVMYWYQQKSSQAPKLLFHYYDKDFNNEADTPDNFQSRRPNTSFCFLDIRSPGLGDTAMYLCATSSTGESQPQHFGDGTRLSIL.

The CDR3 nucleotides read TGTGCCAGCAGCTCGGGGGGACGGGGGTGGAGGCAAGAGCCCCAGCATTTT. Amino acids: CASSSGGRGWRQEPQHF. This sequence joins TRBV11-2 and TRBJ1-5; perhaps TRBD1 as D (5 bases). Trimming took off 4 bases at V and 8 bases at J, with 24 bases between the two ends. The CDR3 length is 17 residues. Germline CDR1 and CDR2: SGHAT and FQNNGV.

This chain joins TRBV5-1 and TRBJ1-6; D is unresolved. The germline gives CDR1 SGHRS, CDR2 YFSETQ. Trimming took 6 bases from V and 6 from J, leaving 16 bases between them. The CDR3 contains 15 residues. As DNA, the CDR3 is TGCGCCAGCACCCGGACGGGGAACCGTAATTCACCCCTCCACTTT. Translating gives CASTRTGNRNSPLHF. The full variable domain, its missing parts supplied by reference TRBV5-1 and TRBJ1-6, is KAGVTQTPRYLIKTRGQQVTLSCSPISGHRSVSWYQQTPGQGLQFLFEYFSETQRNKGNFPGRFSGRQFSNSRSEMNVSTLELGDSALYLCASTRTGNRNSPLHFGNGTRLTVT.

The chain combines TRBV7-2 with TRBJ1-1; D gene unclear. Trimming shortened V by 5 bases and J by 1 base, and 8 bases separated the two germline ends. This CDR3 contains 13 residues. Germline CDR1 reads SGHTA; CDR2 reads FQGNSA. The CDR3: CASSLTRNTEAFF. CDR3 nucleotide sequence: TGTGCCAGCAGCCTGACAAGGAACACTGAAGCTTTCTTT.

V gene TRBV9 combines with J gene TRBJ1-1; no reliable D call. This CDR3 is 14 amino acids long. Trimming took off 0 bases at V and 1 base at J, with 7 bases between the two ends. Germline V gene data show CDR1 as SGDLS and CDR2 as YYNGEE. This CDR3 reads CASSVVSGNTEAFF. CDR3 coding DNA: TGTGCCAGCAGCGTAGTGTCAGGGAACACTGAAGCTTTCTTT. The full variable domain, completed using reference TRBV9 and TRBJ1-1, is DSGVTQTPKHLITATGQRVTLRCSPRSGDLSVYWYQQSLDQGLQFLIQYYNGEERAKGNILERFSAQQFPDLHSELNLSSLELGDSALYFCASSVVSGNTEAFFGQGTRLTVV.

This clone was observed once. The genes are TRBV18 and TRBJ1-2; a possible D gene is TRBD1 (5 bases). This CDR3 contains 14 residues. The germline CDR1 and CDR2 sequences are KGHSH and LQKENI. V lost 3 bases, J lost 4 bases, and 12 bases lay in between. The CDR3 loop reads CASSPTDLGYGYTF. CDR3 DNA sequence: TGTGCCAGCTCACCGACAGACTTAGGCTATGGCTACACCTTC.

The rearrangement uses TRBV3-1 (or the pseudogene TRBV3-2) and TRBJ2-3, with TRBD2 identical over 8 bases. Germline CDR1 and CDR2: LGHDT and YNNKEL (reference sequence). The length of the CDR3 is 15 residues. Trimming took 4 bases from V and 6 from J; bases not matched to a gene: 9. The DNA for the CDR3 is TGTGCCAGCAGCCCTCCGGGGGGGCCCCGGGATACGCAGTATTTT. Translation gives CASSPPGGPRDTQYF.

CDR3 region: CASSRQQGNYGYTF. Here the CDR3 DNA reads TGCGCCAGCAGCCGACAACAGGGGAACTATGGCTACACCTTC. The J gene is TRBJ1-2, the V gene TRBV5-1; 7 nucleotides line up with TRBD1. Germline loops: CDR1 SGHRS, CDR2 YFSETQ. V shed 4 bases and J 2 bases; nucleotides not matched to a gene: 5. The CDR3 length is 14 residues. The full variable domain, rest sourced from reference TRBV5-1 and TRBJ1-2, is KAGVTQTPRYLIKTRGQQVTLSCSPISGHRSVSWYQQTPGQGLQFLFEYFSETQRNKGNFPGRFSGRQFSNSRSEMNVSTLELGDSALYLCASSRQQGNYGYTFGSGTRLTVV.

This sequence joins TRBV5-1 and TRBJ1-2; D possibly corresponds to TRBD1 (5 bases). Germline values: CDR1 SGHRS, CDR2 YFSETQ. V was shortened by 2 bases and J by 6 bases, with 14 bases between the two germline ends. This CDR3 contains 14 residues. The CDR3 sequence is CASSFGAEGNGYTF. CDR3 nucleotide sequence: TGCGCCAGCAGCTTCGGGGCGGAGGGAAATGGCTACACCTTC.

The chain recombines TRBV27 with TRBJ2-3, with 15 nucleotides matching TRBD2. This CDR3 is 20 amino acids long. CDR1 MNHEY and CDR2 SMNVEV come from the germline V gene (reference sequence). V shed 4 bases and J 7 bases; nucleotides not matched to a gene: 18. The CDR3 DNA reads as TGTGCCAGCAGTTCCAACGTACTGCCGGGACTAGCGGGGGGCGGGAATACGCAGTATTTT. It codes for CASSSNVLPGLAGGGNTQYF.

CDR3: CASTWSGTDNTEAFF. CDR3 bases: TGTGCCAGCACCTGGTCCGGGACAGATAACACTGAAGCTTTCTTT. The J gene is TRBJ1-1, the V gene TRBV18, with TRBD1 identical over 7 bases. This CDR3 is 15 amino acids long. CDR1 and CDR2 from the germline V gene are KGHSH and LQKENI. Trimming cost V 8 bases and J 2 bases; bases outside gene matches: 11. Supplemented by reference TRBV18 and TRBJ1-1, the full variable domain reads NAGVMQNPRHLVRRRGQEARLRCSPMKGHSHVYWYRQLPEEGLKFMVYLQKENIIDESGMPKERFSAEFPKEGPSILRIQQVVRGDSAAYFCASTWSGTDNTEAFFGQGTRLTVV.

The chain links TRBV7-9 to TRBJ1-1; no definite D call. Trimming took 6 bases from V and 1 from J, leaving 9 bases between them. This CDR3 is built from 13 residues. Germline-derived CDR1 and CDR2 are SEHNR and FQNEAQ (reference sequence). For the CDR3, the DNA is TGTGCCAGCAGTGGGCCTGGGAACACTGAAGCTTTCTTT. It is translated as CASSGPGNTEAFF.

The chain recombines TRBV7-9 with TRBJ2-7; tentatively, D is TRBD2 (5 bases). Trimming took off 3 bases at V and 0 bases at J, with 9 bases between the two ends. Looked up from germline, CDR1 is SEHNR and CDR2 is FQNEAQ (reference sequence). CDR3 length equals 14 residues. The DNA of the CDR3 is TGTGCCAGCAGCTTCGCGGGCGACTCCTACGAGCAGTACTTC. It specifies CASSFAGDSYEQYF.

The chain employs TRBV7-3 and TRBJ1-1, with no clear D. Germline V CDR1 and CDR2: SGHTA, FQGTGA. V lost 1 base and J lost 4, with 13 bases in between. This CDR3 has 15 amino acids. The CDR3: CASSLMGGRATEAFF. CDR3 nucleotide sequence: TGTGCCAGCAGCTTAATGGGAGGTAGAGCCACTGAAGCTTTCTTT.

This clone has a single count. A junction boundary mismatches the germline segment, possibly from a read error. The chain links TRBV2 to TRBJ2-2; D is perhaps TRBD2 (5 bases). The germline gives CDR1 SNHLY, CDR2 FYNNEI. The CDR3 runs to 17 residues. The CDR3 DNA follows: TGTGCCAGCAATCTTATGGACCGCTACGCGAACACCGGGAAGCTGTTTTTT. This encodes CASNLMDRYANTGKLFF. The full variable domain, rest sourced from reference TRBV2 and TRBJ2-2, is EPEVTQTPSHQVTQMGQEVILRCVPISNHLYFYWYRQILGQKVEFLVSFYNNEISEKSEIFDDQFSVERPDGSNFTLKIRSTKLEDSAMYFCASNLMDRYANTGKLFFGEGSRLTVL.

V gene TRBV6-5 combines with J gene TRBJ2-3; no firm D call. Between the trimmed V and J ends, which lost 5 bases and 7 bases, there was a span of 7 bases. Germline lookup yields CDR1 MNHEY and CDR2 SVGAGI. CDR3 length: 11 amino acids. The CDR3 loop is CASSLSNTQYF. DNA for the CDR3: TGTGCCAGCAGTCTGAGCAATACGCAGTATTTT.

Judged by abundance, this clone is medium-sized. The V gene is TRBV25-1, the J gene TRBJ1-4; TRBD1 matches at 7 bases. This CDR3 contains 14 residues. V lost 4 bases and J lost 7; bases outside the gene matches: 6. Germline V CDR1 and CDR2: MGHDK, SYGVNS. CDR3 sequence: CASSAGQMGEKLFF. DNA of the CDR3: TGTGCCAGCAGTGCGGGACAGATGGGTGAAAAACTGTTTTTT.

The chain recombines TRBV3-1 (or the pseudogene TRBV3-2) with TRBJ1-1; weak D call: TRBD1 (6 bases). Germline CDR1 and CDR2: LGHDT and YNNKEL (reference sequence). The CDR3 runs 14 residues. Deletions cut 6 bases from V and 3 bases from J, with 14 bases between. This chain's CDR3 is CASRFGTSYTEAFF. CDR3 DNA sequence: TGTGCCAGCAGATTCGGGACATCCTACACTGAAGCTTTCTTT.

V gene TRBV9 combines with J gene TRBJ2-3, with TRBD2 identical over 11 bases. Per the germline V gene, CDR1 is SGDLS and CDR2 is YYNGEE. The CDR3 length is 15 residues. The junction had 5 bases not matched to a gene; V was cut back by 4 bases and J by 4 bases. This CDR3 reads CASSLSGGASDTQYF. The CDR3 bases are TGTGCCAGCAGCCTTAGCGGGGGGGCGTCAGATACGCAGTATTTT.

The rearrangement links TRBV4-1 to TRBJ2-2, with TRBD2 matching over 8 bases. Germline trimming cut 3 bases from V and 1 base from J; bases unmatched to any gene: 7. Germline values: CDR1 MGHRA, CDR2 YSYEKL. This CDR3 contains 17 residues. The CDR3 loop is CASSHGIAGLNTGELFF. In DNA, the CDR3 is TGCGCCAGCAGCCATGGGATAGCGGGGTTGAACACCGGGGAGCTGTTTTTT.

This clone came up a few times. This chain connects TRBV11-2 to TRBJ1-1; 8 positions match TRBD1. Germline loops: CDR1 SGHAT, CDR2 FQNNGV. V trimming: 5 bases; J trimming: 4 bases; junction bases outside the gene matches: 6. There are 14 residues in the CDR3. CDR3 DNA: TGTGCCAGCAGCGCCCAGGGGGCGGCCACTGAAGCTTTCTTT. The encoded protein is CASSAQGAATEAFF.

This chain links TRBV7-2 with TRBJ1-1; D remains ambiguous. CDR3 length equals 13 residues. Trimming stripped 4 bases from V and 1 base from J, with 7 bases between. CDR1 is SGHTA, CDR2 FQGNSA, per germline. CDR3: CASSSEQNTEAFF. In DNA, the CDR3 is TGTGCCAGCAGCTCCGAACAGAACACTGAAGCTTTCTTT.

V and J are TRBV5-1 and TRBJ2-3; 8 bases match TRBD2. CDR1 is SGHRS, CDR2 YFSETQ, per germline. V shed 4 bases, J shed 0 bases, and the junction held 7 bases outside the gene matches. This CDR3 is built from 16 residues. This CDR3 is CASSKGLVQSTDTQYF. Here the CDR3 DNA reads TGCGCCAGCAGCAAGGGACTAGTGCAAAGCACAGATACGCAGTATTTT.

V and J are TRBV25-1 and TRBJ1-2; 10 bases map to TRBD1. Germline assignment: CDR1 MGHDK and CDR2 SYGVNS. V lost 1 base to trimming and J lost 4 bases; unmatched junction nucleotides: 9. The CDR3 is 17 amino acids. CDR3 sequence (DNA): TGTGCCAGCAGTGAATCGGGGGACAGGGGTATGTCCTATGGCTACACCTTC. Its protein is CASSESGDRGMSYGYTF.